Sequencing of this T cell receptor beta chain was carried out in a study of cytomegalovirus exposure and HLA in healthy donors. CDR1 and CDR2 (germline): MNHEY, SVGAGI. The CDR3 is made up of 11 amino acids. Notes on the study in general: Among the sequence variants, a highly shared cluster was likely an artifact of sequencing.

About this clone: No antigen is known for it. A read error may account for a junction end that differs from germline.

Every donor was a healthy person donating bone marrow. Nominally healthy donors were sampled, though unrecorded immune exposures were likely. With 60 Vbeta and 13 Jbeta primers, the PCR was carried out. Study processing details: Roughly 10 million shared chains were among roughly 81 million unique TCR beta chains counted in a later analysis. TCRdb's table, derived via immunoSEQ multiplex PCR, lists solely in-frame clones and lacks some. Clonal size and the V and J genes are those of that table, whereas D and trimming came from the DNA. Here the sample spans about 150,000 clones, 75% to 90% being singletons.

What was sequenced was PBMCs. The genes are TRBV6-5 and TRBJ1-5, with 9 bases identical to TRBD1. The sequence came from a woman aged 18-30 years in good health and CMV-seronegative. Here the CDR3 DNA reads TGTGCCAGCAGTTACAGGGACAGGGAGTTCTTT. Protein: CASSYRDREFF.